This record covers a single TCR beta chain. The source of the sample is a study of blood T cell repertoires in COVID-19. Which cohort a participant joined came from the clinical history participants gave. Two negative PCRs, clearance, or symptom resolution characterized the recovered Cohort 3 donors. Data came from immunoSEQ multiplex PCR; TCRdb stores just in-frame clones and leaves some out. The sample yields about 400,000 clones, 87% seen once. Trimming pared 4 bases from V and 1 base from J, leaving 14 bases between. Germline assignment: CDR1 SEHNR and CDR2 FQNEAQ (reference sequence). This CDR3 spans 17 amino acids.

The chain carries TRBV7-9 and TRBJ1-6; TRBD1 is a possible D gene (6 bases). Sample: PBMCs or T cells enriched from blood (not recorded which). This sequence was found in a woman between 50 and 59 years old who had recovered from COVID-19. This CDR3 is CASSSWGGSSYNSPLHF. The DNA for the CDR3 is TGTGCCAGCAGCTCATGGGGGGGCAGTTCCTATAATTCACCCCTCCACTTT.